In its sample, the clone carrying this TCR beta chain was seen a few times. Through Arm-PCR of CDR3 regions and iRepertoire HTBI primers, TCR beta libraries were built. TCRdb re-called the multiplex PCR reads with MiXCR, one entry per CDR3 protein. The table includes about 430,000 distinct CDR3 sequences, over 14% detected once. The time point here: newly diagnosed GD, antithyroid drugs for less than 3 months. Researchers made the TCR library from RNA that was extracted from PBMCs. It was by American Thyroid Association guidelines that Graves' disease was diagnosed. These data belong to a study of regulatory T cells in long-lasting Graves disease. Overall study context: Graves' cases, newly diagnosed, had used antithyroid drugs under 3 months.

The CDR3 is 13 amino acids. The V gene lost 6 bases and the J gene lost 6 bases, with 12 bases spanning the gap. This sample also belongs to another study, concerning T cells in Graves' hyperthyroidism and ophthalmopathy. That source reports: Researchers found most expanded thyroid clonotypes above 0.001 in blood as well.

The source was peripheral blood mononuclear cells (PBMCs), collected at new diagnosis, from a patient treated with antithyroid drugs. The sequence was collected from a woman aged 40 to 49 with Graves disease. This chain connects TRBV12-3 or TRBV12-4 to TRBJ1-3, with D maybe TRBD1 (6 bases). The CDR3 DNA follows: TGTGCCAGCAGCCGTGACAGGCCAAACACCATATATTTT. Its protein product is CASSRDRPNTIYF.